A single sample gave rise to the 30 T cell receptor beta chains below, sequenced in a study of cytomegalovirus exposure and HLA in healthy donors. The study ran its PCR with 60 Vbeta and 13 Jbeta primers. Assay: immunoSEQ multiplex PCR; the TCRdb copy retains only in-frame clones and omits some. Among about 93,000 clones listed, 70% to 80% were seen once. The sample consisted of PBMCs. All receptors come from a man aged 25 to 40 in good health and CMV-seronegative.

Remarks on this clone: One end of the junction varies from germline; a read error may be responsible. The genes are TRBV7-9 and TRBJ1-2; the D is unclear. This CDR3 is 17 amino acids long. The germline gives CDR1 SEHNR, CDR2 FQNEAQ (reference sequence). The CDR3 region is CSSSPRQVEKSNYGYTF. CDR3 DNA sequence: TGTTCCAGCAGCCCGAGACAAGTCGAGAAATCTAACTATGGCTACACCTTC.

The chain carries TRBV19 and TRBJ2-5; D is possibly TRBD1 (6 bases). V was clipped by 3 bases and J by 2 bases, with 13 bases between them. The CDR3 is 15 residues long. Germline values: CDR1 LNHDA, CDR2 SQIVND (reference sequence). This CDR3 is CASSITRGGQETQYF. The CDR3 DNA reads TGTGCCAGTAGTATTACTAGAGGGGGTCAAGAGACCCAGTACTTC.

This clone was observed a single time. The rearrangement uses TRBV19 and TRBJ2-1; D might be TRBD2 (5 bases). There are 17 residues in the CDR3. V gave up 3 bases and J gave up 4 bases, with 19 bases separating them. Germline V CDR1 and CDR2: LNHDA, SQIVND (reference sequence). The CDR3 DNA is TGTGCCAGTAGTATCCCTCGGGAAGGACGGGTTTACAATGAGCAGTTCTTC. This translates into CASSIPREGRVYNEQFF. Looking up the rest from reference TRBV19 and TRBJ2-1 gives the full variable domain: DGGITQSPKYLFRKEGQNVTLSCEQNLNHDAMYWYRQDPGQGLRLIYYSQIVNDFQKGDIAEGYSVSREKKESFPLTVTSAQKNPTAFYLCASSIPREGRVYNEQFFGPGTRLTVL.

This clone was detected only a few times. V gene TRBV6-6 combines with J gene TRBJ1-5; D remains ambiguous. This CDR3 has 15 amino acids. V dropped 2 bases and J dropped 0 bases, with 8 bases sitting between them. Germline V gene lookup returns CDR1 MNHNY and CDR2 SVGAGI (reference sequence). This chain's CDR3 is CASSYGGSSNQPQHF. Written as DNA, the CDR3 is TGTGCCAGCAGTTACGGCGGAAGTAGCAATCAGCCCCAGCATTTT.

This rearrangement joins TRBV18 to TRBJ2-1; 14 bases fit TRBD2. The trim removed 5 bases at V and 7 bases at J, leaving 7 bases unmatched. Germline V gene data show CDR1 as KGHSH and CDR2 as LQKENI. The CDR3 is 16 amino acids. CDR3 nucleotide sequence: TGTGCCAGCTCATTACCGGGACTAGCGGGAGTGAATGAGCAGTTCTTC. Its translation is CASSLPGLAGVNEQFF.

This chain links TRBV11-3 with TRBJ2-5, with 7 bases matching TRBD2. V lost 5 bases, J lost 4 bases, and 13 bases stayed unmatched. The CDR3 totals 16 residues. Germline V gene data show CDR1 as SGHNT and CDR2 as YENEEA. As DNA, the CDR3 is TGTGCCAGCAGCCCCTCTGCGGGAGCGTCTCGAGAGACCCAGTACTTC. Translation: CASSPSAGASRETQYF.

The CDR3 sequence: CATSRGLGVLETQYF. The CDR3 DNA reads TGTGCCACCAGCCGAGGACTCGGGGTTCTAGAGACCCAGTACTTC. The chain carries TRBV15 and TRBJ2-5; tentative D call: TRBD2 (5 bases). V gave up 5 bases and J gave up 4 bases, with 17 bases separating them. Germline-derived CDR1 and CDR2 are LNHNV and YYDKDF (reference sequence). This CDR3 comprises 15 residues.

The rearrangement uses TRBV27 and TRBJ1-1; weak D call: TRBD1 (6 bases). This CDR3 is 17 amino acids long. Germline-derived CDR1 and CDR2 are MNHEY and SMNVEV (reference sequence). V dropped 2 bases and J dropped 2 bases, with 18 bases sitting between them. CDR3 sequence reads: CASSLGRQFRGNTEAFF. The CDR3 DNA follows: TGTGCCAGCAGTTTAGGCAGGCAATTCAGGGGAAACACTGAAGCTTTCTTT.

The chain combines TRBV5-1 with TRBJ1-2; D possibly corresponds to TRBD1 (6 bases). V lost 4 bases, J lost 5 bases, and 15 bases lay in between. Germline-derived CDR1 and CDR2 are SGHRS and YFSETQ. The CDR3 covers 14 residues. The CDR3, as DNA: TGCGCCAGCAGCCCAAATATACAGGGATATGGCTACACCTTC. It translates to CASSPNIQGYGYTF.

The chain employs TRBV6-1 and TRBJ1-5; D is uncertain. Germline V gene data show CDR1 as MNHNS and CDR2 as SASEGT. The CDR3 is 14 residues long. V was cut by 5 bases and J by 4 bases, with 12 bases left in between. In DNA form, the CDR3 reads TGTGCCAGCAGTTTCTCGGGTAATAATCAGCCCCAGCATTTT. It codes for CASSFSGNNQPQHF.

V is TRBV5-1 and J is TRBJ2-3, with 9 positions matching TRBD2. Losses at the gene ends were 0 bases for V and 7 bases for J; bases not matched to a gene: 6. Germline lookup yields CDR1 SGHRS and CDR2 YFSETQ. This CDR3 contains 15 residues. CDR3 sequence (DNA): TGCGCCAGCAGCTTGGCTAGCGGGGTTTTAAATACGCAGTATTTT. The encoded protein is CASSLASGVLNTQYF.

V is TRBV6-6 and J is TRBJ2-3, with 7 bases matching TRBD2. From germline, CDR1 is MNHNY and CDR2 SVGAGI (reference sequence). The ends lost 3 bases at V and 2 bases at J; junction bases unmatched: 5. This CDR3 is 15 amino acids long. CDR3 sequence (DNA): TGTGCCAGCAGTTATAGTGGGACTACCACAGATACGCAGTATTTT. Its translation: CASSYSGTTTDTQYF.

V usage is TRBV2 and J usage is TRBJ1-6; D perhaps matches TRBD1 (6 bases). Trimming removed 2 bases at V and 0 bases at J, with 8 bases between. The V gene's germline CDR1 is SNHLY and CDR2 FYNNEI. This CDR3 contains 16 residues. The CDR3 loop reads CASSERGSSYNSPLHF. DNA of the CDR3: TGTGCCAGCAGTGAAAGGGGGAGCTCCTATAATTCACCCCTCCACTTT.

CDR3 region: CASSAGTASEAFF. The CDR3 coding sequence is TGCGCCAGCAGCGCGGGGACAGCCTCCGAAGCTTTCTTT. This chain joins TRBV5-1 and TRBJ1-1; the match to TRBD1 covers 7 bases. Looked up from germline, CDR1 is SGHRS and CDR2 is YFSETQ. With V trimmed by 4 bases and J by 8 bases, 8 bases remained unmatched. This CDR3 region has 13 residues.

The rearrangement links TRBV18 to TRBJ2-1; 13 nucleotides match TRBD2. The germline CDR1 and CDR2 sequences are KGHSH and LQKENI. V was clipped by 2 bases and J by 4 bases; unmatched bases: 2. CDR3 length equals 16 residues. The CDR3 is CASSPGTSGIYNEQFF. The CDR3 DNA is TGTGCCAGCTCACCAGGGACTAGCGGGATATACAATGAGCAGTTCTTC.

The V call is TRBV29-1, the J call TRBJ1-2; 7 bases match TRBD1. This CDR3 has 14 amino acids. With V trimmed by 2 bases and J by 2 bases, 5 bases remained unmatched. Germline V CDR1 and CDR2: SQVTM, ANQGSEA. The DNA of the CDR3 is TGCAGCGTTGAATCCGAGGGGGCAAACTATGGCTACACCTTC. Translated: CSVESEGANYGYTF.

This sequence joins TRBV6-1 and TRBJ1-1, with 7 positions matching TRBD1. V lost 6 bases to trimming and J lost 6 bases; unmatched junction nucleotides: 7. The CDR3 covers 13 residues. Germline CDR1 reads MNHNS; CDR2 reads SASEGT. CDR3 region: CASRSPTGPEAFF. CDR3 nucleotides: TGTGCCAGCAGGTCTCCGACAGGGCCTGAAGCTTTCTTT.

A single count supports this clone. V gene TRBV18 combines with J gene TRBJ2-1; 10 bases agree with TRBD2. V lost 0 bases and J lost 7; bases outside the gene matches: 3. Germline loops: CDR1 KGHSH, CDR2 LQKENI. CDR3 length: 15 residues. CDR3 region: CASSPPIAGGNEQFF. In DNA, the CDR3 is TGTGCCAGCTCACCACCTATAGCGGGGGGAAATGAGCAGTTCTTC.

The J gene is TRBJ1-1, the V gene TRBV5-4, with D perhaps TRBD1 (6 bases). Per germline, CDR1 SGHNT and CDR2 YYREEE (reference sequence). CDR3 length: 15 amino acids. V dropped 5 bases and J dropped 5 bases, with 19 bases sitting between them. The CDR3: CASRRTRGTSTEAFF. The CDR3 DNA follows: TGTGCCAGCAGGAGAACCAGGGGAACCTCAACTGAAGCTTTCTTT.

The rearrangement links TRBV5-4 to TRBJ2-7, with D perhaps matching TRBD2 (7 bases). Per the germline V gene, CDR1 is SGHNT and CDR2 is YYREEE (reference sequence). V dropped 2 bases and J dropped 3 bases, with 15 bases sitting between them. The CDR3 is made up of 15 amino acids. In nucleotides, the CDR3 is TGTGCCAGCAGCTTAGGGGGGGGCCTCATCTACGAGCAGTACTTC. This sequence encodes CASSLGGGLIYEQYF.

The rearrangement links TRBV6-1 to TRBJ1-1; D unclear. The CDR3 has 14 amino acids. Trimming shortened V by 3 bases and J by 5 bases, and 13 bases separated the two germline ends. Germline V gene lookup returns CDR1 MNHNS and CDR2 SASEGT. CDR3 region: CASSDIPRRTEAFF. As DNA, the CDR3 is TGTGCCAGCAGTGATATCCCCCGCCGGACTGAAGCTTTCTTT.

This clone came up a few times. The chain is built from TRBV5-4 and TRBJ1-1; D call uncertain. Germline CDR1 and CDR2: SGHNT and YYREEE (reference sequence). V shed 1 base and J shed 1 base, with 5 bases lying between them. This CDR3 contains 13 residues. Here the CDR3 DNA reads TGTGCCAGCAGCTTGCCAGGGAACACTGAAGCTTTCTTT. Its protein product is CASSLPGNTEAFF.

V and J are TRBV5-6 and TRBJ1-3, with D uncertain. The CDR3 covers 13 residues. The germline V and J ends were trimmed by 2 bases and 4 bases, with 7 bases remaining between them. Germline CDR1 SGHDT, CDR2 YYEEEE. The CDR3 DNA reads TGTGCCAGCAGCTTTTTTCTAGGAAACACCATATATTTT. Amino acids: CASSFFLGNTIYF.

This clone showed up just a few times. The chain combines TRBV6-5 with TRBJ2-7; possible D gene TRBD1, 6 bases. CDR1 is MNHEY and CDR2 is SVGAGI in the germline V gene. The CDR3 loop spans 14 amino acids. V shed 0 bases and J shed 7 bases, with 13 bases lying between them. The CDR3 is CASSYSGTGKEQYF. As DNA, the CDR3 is TGTGCCAGCAGTTACTCGGGAACAGGGAAGGAGCAGTACTTC.

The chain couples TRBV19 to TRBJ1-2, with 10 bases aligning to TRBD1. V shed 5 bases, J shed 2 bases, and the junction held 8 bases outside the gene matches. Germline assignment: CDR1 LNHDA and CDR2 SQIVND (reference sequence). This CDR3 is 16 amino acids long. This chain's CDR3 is CASSPNPGQGNYGYTF. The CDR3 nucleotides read TGTGCCAGTAGTCCAAATCCGGGACAGGGGAACTATGGCTACACCTTC.

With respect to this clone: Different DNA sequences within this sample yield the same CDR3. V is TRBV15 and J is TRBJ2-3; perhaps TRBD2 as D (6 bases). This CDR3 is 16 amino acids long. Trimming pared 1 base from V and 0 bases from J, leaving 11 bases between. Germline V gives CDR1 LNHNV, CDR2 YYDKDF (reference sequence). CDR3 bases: TGTGCCACCAGCAGAGGACTAGAAGGAAGCACAGATACGCAGTATTTT. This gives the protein CATSRGLEGSTDTQYF.

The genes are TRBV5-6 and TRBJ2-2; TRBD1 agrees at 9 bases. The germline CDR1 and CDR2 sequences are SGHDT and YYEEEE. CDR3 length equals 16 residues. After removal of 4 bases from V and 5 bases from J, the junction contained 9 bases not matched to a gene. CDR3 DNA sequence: TGTGCCAGCAGCCACGGGACAGGGCGAACAACCGGGGAGCTGTTTTTT. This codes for CASSHGTGRTTGELFF.

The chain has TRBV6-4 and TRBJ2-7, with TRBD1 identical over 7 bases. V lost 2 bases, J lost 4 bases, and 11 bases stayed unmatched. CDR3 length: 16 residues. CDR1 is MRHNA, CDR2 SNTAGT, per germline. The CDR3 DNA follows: TGTGCCAGCAGTGACCCGACAGGGAGCAGGCGATACGAGCAGTACTTC. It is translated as CASSDPTGSRRYEQYF.

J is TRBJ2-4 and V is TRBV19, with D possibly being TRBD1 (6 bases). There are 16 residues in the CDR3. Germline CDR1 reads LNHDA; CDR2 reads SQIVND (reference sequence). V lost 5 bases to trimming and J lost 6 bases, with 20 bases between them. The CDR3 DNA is TGTGCCAGTAGTCCAACAGGGTATGAGACAAGAAACATTCAGTACTTC. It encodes CASSPTGYETRNIQYF.

The DNA for the CDR3 is TGTGCCAGCAGTGGGTTGGGAGGGTCCTATAATTCACCCCTCCACTTT. Protein product: CASSGLGGSYNSPLHF. The chain uses TRBV25-1 and TRBJ1-6; D call uncertain. V gave up 4 bases and J gave up 1 base, with 11 bases separating them. Germline V gives CDR1 MGHDK, CDR2 SYGVNS. The CDR3 spans 16 residues.